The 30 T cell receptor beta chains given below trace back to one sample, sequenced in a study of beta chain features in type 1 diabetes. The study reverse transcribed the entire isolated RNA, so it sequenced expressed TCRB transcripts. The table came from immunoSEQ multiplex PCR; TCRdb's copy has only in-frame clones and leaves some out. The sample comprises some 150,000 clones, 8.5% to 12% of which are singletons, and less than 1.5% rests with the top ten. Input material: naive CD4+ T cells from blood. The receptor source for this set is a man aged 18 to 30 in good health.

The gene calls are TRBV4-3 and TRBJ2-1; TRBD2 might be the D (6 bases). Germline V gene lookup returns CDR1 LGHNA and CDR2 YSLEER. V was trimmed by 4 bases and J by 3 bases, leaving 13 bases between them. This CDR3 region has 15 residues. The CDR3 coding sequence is TGCGCCAGCAGCCCTTCGGGAGCCATCTACAATGAGCAGTTCTTC. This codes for CASSPSGAIYNEQFF.

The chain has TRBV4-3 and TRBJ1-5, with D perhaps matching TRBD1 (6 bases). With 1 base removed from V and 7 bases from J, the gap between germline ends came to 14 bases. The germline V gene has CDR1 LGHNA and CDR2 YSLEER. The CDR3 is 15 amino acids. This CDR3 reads CASSQGVQGRQPQHF. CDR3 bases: TGCGCCAGCAGCCAAGGAGTCCAGGGGCGCCAGCCCCAGCATTTT.

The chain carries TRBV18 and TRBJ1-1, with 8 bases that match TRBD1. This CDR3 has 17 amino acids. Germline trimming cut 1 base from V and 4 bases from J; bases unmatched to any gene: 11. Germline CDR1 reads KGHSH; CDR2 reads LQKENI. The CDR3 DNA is TGTGCCAGCTCACCACTAAAAAGGACAGGGCAAGGCACTGAAGCTTTCTTT. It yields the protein CASSPLKRTGQGTEAFF.

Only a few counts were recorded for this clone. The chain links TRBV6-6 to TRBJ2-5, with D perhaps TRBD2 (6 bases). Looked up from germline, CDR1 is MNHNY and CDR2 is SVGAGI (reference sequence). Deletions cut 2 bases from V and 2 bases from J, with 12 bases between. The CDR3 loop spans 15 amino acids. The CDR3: CASSYTTAGQETQYF. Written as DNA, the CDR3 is TGTGCCAGCAGTTACACGACAGCGGGTCAAGAGACCCAGTACTTC.

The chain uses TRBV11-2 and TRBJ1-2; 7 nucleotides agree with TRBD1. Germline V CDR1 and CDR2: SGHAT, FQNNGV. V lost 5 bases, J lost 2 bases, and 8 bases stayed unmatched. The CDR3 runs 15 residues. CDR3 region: CASSPFDRANYGYTF. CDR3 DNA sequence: TGTGCCAGCAGCCCCTTTGACAGGGCCAACTATGGCTACACCTTC.

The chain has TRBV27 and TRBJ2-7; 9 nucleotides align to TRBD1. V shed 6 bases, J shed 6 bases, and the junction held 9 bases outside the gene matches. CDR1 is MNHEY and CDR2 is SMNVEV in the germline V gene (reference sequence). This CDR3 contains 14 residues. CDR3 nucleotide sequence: TGTGCCAGCAGGCCCGGGACAGGGACTCGCGAGCAGTACTTC. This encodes CASRPGTGTREQYF.

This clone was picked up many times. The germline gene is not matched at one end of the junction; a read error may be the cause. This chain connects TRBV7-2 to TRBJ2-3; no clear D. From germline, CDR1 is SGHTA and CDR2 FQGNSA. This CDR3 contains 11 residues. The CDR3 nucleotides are TGTGCCAGCAGCTTAGCGGTCCTGGCCGATTTT. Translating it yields CASSLAVLADF. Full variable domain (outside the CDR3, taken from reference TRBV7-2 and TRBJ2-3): GAGVSQSPSNKVTEKGKDVELRCDPISGHTALYWYRQSLGQGLEFLIYFQGNSAPDKSGLPSDRFSAERTGGSVSTLTIQRTQQEDSAVYLCASSLAVLADFGPGTRLTVL.

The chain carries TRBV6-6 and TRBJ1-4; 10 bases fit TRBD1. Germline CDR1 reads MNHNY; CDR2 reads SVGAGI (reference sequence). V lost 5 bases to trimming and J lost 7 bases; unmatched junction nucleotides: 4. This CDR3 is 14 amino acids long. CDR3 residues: CASSVDRGREKLFF. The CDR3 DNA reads TGTGCCAGCAGTGTAGACAGGGGGCGTGAAAAACTGTTTTTT.

The CDR3 sequence is CASSPGQGNTYEQYF. The CDR3 nucleotides are TGTGCCAGCTCACCAGGACAGGGTAACACCTACGAGCAGTACTTC. The rearrangement joins TRBV18 to TRBJ2-7, with 8 bases aligning to TRBD1. Germline V gene lookup returns CDR1 KGHSH and CDR2 LQKENI. V lost 2 bases and J lost 2; bases outside the gene matches: 5. CDR3 length: 15 residues. Filled out from reference TRBV18 and TRBJ2-7, the complete variable domain reads NAGVMQNPRHLVRRRGQEARLRCSPMKGHSHVYWYRQLPEEGLKFMVYLQKENIIDESGMPKERFSAEFPKEGPSILRIQQVVRGDSAAYFCASSPGQGNTYEQYFGPGTRLTVT.

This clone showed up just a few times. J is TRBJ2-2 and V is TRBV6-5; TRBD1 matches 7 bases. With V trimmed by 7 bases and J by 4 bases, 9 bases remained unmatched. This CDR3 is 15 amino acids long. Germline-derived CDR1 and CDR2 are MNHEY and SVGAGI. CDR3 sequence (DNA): TGTGCCAGCACCAGAACAGGGGCCCTCACCGGGGAGCTGTTTTTT. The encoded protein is CASTRTGALTGELFF.

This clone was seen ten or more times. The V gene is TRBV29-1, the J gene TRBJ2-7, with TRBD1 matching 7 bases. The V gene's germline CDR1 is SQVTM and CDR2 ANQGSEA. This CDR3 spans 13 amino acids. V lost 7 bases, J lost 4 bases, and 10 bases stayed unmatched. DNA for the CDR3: TGCAGCGCCGCTGACAGGGCACCGTACGAGCAGTACTTC. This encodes CSAADRAPYEQYF.

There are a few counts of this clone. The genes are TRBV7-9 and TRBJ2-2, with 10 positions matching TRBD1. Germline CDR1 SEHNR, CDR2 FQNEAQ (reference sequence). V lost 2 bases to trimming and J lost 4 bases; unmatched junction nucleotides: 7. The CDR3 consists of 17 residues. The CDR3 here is CASSLRGQGKITGELFF. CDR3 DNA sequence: TGTGCCAGCAGCTTAAGGGGACAGGGGAAGATCACCGGGGAGCTGTTTTTT.

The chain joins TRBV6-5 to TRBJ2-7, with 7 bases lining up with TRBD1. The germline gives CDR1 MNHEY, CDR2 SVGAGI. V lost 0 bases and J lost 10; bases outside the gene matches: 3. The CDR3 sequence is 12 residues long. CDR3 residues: CASSYSTGKQYF. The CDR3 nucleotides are TGTGCCAGCAGTTACTCGACAGGGAAACAGTACTTC.

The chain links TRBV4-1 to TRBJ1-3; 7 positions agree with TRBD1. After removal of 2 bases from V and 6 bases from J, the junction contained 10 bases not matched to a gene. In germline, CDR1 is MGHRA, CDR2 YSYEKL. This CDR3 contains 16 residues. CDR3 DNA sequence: TGCGCCAGCAGCCAACCATGGACAGGTCGGGAAAACACCATATATTTT. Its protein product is CASSQPWTGRENTIYF.

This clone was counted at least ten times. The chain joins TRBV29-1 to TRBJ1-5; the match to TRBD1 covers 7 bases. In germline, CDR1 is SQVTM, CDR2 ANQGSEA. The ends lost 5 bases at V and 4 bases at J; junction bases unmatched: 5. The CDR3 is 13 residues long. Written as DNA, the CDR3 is TGCAGCGTTATGGAACAGGGGAATCAGCCCCAGCATTTT. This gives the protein CSVMEQGNQPQHF. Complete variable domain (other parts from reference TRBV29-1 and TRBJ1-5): SAVISQKPSRDICQRGTSLTIQCQVDSQVTMMFWYRQQPGQSLTLIATANQGSEATYESGFVIDKFPISRPNLTFSTLTVSNMSPEDSSIYLCSVMEQGNQPQHFGDGTRLSIL.

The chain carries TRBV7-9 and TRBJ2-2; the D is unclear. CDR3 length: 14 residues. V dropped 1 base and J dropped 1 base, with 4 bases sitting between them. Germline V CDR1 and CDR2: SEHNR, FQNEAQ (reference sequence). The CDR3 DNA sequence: TGTGCCAGCAGCTTAGAGAGGAACACCGGGGAGCTGTTTTTT. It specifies CASSLERNTGELFF.

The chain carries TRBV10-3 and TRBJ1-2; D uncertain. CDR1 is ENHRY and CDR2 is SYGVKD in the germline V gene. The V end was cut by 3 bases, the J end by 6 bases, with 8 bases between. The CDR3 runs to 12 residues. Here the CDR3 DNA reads TGTGCCATCAGTGATCAAAGCGATGGCTACACCTTC. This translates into CAISDQSDGYTF.

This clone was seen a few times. The CDR3 sequence: CAWREGLAKNIQYF. The CDR3 bases are TGTGCCTGGAGGGAGGGCTTAGCCAAAAACATTCAGTACTTC. This sequence joins TRBV30 and TRBJ2-4; perhaps TRBD2 as D (6 bases). V shed 3 bases and J shed 0 bases, with 9 bases lying between them. In germline, CDR1 is GTSNPN, CDR2 SVGIG (reference sequence). The CDR3 has 14 residues.

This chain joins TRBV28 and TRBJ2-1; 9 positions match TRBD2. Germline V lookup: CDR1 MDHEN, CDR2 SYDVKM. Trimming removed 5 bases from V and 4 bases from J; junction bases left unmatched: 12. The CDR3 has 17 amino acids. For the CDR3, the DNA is TGTGCCAGCAGTGACGGTTCGGGTCTAGCGGGGTACAATGAGCAGTTCTTC. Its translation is CASSDGSGLAGYNEQFF.

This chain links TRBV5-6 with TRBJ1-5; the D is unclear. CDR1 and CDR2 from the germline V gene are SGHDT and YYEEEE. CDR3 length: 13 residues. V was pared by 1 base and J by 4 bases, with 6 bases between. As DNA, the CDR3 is TGTGCCAGCAGCTTGAGCCGAAATCAGCCCCAGCATTTT. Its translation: CASSLSRNQPQHF.

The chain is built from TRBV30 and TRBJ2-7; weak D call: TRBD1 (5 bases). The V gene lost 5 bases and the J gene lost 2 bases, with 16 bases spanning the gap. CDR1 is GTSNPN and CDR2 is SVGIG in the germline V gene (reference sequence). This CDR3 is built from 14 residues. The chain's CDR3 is CAWGPLGAAYEQYF. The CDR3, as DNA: TGTGCCTGGGGCCCTTTAGGGGCGGCCTACGAGCAGTACTTC.

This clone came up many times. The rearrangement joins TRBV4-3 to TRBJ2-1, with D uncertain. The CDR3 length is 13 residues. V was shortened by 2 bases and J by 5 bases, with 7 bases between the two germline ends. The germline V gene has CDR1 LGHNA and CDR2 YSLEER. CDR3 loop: CASSQPPNNEQFF. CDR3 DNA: TGCGCCAGCAGCCAACCCCCCAACAATGAGCAGTTCTTC.

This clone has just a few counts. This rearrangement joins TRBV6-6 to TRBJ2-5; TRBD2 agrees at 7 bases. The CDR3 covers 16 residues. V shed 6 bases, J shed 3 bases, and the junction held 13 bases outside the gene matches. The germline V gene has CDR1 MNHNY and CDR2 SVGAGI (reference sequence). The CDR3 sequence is CASSQHSGRDKETQYF. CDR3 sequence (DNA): TGTGCCAGCAGCCAACATAGCGGGCGGGATAAAGAGACCCAGTACTTC.

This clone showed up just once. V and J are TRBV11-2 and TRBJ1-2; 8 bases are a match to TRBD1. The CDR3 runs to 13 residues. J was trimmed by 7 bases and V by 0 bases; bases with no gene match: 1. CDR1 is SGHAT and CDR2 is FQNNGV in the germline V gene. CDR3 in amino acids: CASSLEGTGGYTF. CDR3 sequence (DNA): TGTGCCAGCAGCTTAGAAGGGACAGGTGGCTACACCTTC.

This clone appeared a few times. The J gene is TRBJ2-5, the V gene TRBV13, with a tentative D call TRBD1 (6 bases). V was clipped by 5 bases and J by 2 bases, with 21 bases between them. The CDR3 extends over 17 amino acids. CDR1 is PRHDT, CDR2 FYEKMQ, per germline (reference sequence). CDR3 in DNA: TGTGCCAGCAGCCCGGCCCTCTCACAGGGTATTCAAGAGACCCAGTACTTC. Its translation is CASSPALSQGIQETQYF.

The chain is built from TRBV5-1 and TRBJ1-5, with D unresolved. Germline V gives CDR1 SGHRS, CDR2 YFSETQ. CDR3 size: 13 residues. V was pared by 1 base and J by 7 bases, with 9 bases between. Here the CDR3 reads CASSLNPQQPQHF. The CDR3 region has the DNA TGCGCCAGCAGCTTGAATCCCCAGCAGCCCCAGCATTTT. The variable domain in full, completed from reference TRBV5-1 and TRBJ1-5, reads KAGVTQTPRYLIKTRGQQVTLSCSPISGHRSVSWYQQTPGQGLQFLFEYFSETQRNKGNFPGRFSGRQFSNSRSEMNVSTLELGDSALYLCASSLNPQQPQHFGDGTRLSIL.

This CDR3 reads CASSTGTSVGDTQYF. DNA of the CDR3: TGTGCCAGTAGTACCGGGACTAGCGTTGGAGATACGCAGTATTTT. The rearrangement links TRBV19 to TRBJ2-3; TRBD2 matches 10 bases. Germline V gene sequence: CDR1 LNHDA, CDR2 SQIVND (reference sequence). The CDR3 is made up of 15 amino acids. Trimming at V came to 4 bases and at J to 5 bases, leaving 6 bases not matched to a gene.

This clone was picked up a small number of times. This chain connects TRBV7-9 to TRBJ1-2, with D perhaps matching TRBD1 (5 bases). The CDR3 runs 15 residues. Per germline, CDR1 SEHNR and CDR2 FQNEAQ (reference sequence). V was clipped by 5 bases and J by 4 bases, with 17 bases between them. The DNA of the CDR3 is TGTGCCAGCAGCCCTCCGGGGGTAGGGGTCTATGGCTACACCTTC. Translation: CASSPPGVGVYGYTF.

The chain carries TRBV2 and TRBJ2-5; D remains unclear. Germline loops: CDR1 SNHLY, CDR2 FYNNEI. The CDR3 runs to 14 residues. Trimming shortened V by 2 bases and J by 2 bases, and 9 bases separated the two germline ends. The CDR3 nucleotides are TGTGCCAGCAGTGAACTCCTAGTTCAAGAGACCCAGTACTTC. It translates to CASSELLVQETQYF. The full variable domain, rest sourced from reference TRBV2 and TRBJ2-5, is EPEVTQTPSHQVTQMGQEVILRCVPISNHLYFYWYRQILGQKVEFLVSFYNNEISEKSEIFDDQFSVERPDGSNFTLKIRSTKLEDSAMYFCASSELLVQETQYFGPGTRLLVL.

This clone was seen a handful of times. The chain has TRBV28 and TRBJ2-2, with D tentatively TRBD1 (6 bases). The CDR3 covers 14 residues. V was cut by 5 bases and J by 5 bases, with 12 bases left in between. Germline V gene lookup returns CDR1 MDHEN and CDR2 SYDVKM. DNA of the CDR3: TGTGCCAGCAGTCGTCGGACAGCGACCGGGGAGCTGTTTTTT. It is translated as CASSRRTATGELFF.